These 32 T cell receptor beta chains were all obtained from the same sample, sequenced in a study of shared T cell receptors in the human thymus. This table comes from immunoSEQ multiplex PCR, and its TCRdb copy is limited to in-frame clones, with some not included. The data hold approximately 580,000 clones, with more than 75% observed a single time. Separately, the same data were catalogued under a study of human thymus T cells.

The sample consisted of thymocytes. The receptors were sampled from a boy younger than two with a congenital heart defect.

The rearrangement joins TRBV19 to TRBJ1-2; 9 nucleotides agree with TRBD1. After removal of 6 bases from V and 8 bases from J, the junction contained 13 bases not matched to a gene. The CDR3 covers 15 residues. Germline values: CDR1 LNHDA, CDR2 SQIVND (reference sequence). As DNA, the CDR3 is TGTGCCAGTAGGCCCGGGACAGGGTGTTTACGGGGCTACACCTTC. Its protein product is CASRPGTGCLRGYTF.

The chain recombines TRBV27 with TRBJ1-2, with a tentative D call TRBD1 (6 bases). The CDR3 extends over 14 amino acids. V was clipped by 5 bases and J by 4 bases, with 14 bases between them. The germline CDR1 and CDR2 sequences are MNHEY and SMNVEV (reference sequence). The CDR3 DNA sequence: TGTGCCAGCAGTCTAACAGGGTCGGCCTATGGCTACACCTTC. Its translation: CASSLTGSAYGYTF.

This sequence joins TRBV10-3 and TRBJ1-4; D is undetermined. There are 15 residues in the CDR3. The germline gives CDR1 ENHRY, CDR2 SYGVKD. V gave up 10 bases and J gave up 0 bases, with 15 bases separating them. Here the CDR3 reads CATSRLIATNEKLFF. Here the CDR3 DNA reads TGTGCCACCAGCAGACTGATTGCAACTAATGAAAAACTGTTTTTT.

This chain links TRBV4-3 with TRBJ1-2; weak D call: TRBD1 (6 bases). Trimming cost V 1 base and J 6 bases, with 15 bases left between them. CDR1 and CDR2 (germline): LGHNA, YSLEER. The CDR3 consists of 15 residues. CDR3: CASSQARGGGNGYTF. CDR3 sequence (DNA): TGCGCCAGCAGCCAAGCCCGTGGTGGGGGCAATGGCTACACCTTC.

The CDR3 loop reads CSAATGVLAGSTDTQYF. The CDR3 coding sequence is TGCAGCGCCGCTACTGGGGTCCTAGCGGGGAGCACAGATACGCAGTATTTT. The chain uses TRBV29-1 and TRBJ2-3, with TRBD2 identical over 9 bases. The CDR3 is 17 amino acids. The germline V gene encodes CDR1 SQVTM and CDR2 ANQGSEA. V was clipped by 7 bases and J by 0 bases; unmatched bases: 14.

This rearrangement joins TRBV7-2 to TRBJ2-7; TRBD2 matches at 14 bases. From germline, CDR1 is SGHTA and CDR2 FQGNSA. Trimming at V came to 0 bases and at J to 7 bases, leaving 8 bases not matched to a gene. This CDR3 has 17 residues. CDR3 nucleotide sequence: TGTGCCAGCAGCTTAGCCTGGGGACTAGCGGGAGTATGGGAGCAGTACTTC. This sequence encodes CASSLAWGLAGVWEQYF.

This clone was seen more than once but under ten times. V gene TRBV5-4 combines with J gene TRBJ2-1; D may be TRBD2 (7 bases). CDR1 and CDR2 (germline): SGHNT, YYREEE (reference sequence). Trimming cost V 4 bases and J 8 bases, with 25 bases left between them. The length of the CDR3 is 17 residues. The CDR3 nucleotides are TGTGCCAGCAGCCCGAGGGGGGGGGAAGGGGCTCTCGATGAGCAGTTCTTC. Translation gives CASSPRGGEGALDEQFF.

This clone has more than one count but fewer than ten. The rearrangement uses TRBV4-3 and TRBJ1-4, with 7 bases identical to TRBD1. The trim removed 3 bases at V and 0 bases at J, leaving 13 bases unmatched. Germline V gene sequence: CDR1 LGHNA, CDR2 YSLEER. The CDR3 has 19 amino acids. The chain's CDR3 is CASSHPGAGQNATNEKLFF. DNA for the CDR3: TGCGCCAGCAGCCACCCCGGGGCGGGACAGAATGCAACTAATGAAAAACTGTTTTTT.

The chain employs TRBV19 and TRBJ1-2; D is possibly TRBD1 (5 bases). The CDR3 loop spans 12 amino acids. Germline assignment: CDR1 LNHDA and CDR2 SQIVND (reference sequence). The V end lost 7 bases, the J end lost 4 bases, and 10 bases lay between the germline ends. CDR3 sequence (DNA): TGTGCCAGTACCCTGGGGGGCTATGGCTACACCTTC. It encodes CASTLGGYGYTF.

The V gene is TRBV4-2, the J gene TRBJ1-4, with 8 positions matching TRBD1. The CDR3 is made up of 15 amino acids. J lost 8 bases, V lost 0 bases, and 5 bases had no gene match. CDR1 LGHNA and CDR2 YNFKEQ come from the germline V gene. The CDR3 here is CASSQDRGRREKLFF. The CDR3 region has the DNA TGTGCCAGCAGCCAAGACAGGGGGCGTCGCGAAAAACTGTTTTTT.

The chain links TRBV30 to TRBJ1-2, with D possibly TRBD1 on 6 matching bases. The CDR3 runs 20 residues. The V and J ends lost 3 bases and 5 bases respectively, with 34 bases between them. Per germline, CDR1 GTSNPN and CDR2 SVGIG (reference sequence). This chain's CDR3 is CAWRRRSHRGAQGGGYGYTF. The CDR3 bases are TGTGCCTGGAGGAGGAGATCTCATAGGGGGGCCCAAGGCGGGGGGTATGGCTACACCTTC.

The chain is built from TRBV27 and TRBJ1-1; D remains ambiguous. The CDR3 spans 18 residues. Germline CDR1 reads MNHEY; CDR2 reads SMNVEV (reference sequence). The V end lost 6 bases, the J end lost 2 bases, and 25 bases lay between the germline ends. The CDR3 loop reads CASSPTTTDYMNNTEAFF. The CDR3 DNA follows: TGTGCCAGCAGCCCCACGACCACAGACTATATGAACAACACTGAAGCTTTCTTT.

V and J are TRBV4-3 and TRBJ2-1, with 14 nucleotides matching TRBD2. V lost 3 bases and J lost 7; bases outside the gene matches: 8. The CDR3 is 17 amino acids. The V gene's germline CDR1 is LGHNA and CDR2 YSLEER. The CDR3, as DNA: TGCGCCAGCAGCCATCCAAGACTAGCGGGAGGGGGTAATGAGCAGTTCTTC. Residues: CASSHPRLAGGGNEQFF.

The V gene is TRBV4-3, the J gene TRBJ2-1, with 9 bases that match TRBD2. V was clipped by 3 bases and J by 9 bases; unmatched bases: 6. In germline, CDR1 is LGHNA, CDR2 YSLEER. The CDR3 has 14 amino acids. The CDR3 is CASSHLGLASEQFF. CDR3 nucleotides: TGCGCCAGCAGCCATCTGGGACTAGCTAGTGAGCAGTTCTTC.

The chain joins TRBV9 to TRBJ2-5, with TRBD1 identical over 7 bases. CDR1 is SGDLS, CDR2 YYNGEE, per germline. The V gene end was trimmed by 4 bases and the J gene end by 3 bases; junction bases not matched to a gene: 3. This CDR3 is 13 amino acids long. The CDR3 sequence is CASSLGTEETQYF. The DNA for the CDR3 is TGTGCCAGCAGCCTAGGGACAGAAGAGACCCAGTACTTC.

This chain joins TRBV6-1 and TRBJ2-7, with D perhaps matching TRBD1 (5 bases). The CDR3 extends over 13 amino acids. Trimming removed 4 bases from V and 0 bases from J, with 7 bases in between. Germline V gene data show CDR1 as MNHNS and CDR2 as SASEGT. The DNA for the CDR3 is TGTGCCAGCAGTGTCGACAGCTCCTACGAGCAGTACTTC. Translating it yields CASSVDSSYEQYF.

The chain employs TRBV7-9 and TRBJ2-7; D is possibly TRBD1 (6 bases). The CDR3 contains 14 residues. The V gene lost 1 base and the J gene lost 2 bases, with 9 bases spanning the gap. Germline V CDR1 and CDR2: SEHNR, FQNEAQ (reference sequence). CDR3 nucleotide sequence: TGTGCCAGCAGCTTAGTTCAGGGGACCTACGAGCAGTACTTC. Translated: CASSLVQGTYEQYF.

This rearrangement joins TRBV29-1 to TRBJ2-7, with D maybe TRBD1 (5 bases). In germline, CDR1 is SQVTM, CDR2 ANQGSEA. The CDR3 extends over 12 amino acids. The V and J ends lost 7 bases and 3 bases respectively, with 13 bases between them. The CDR3 DNA is TGCAGCGCAGGACAAAGTGACTACGAGCAGTACTTC. It yields the protein CSAGQSDYEQYF.

The chain recombines TRBV5-6 with TRBJ2-3, with TRBD1 matching 9 bases. The V and J ends lost 6 bases and 3 bases, in that order; junction bases with no gene match: 8. The CDR3 totals 15 residues. Germline V lookup: CDR1 SGHDT, CDR2 YYEEEE. For the CDR3, the DNA is TGTGCCAGCACGGGACAGGGACTAATTACAGATACGCAGTATTTT. Protein: CASTGQGLITDTQYF.

This clone was picked up one time. The chain uses TRBV11-3 and TRBJ1-5; D is uncertain. Trimming shortened V by 1 base and J by 7 bases, and 14 bases separated the two germline ends. The CDR3 contains 15 residues. Germline V lookup: CDR1 SGHNT, CDR2 YENEEA. The CDR3 region is CASSLGLERGQPQHF. CDR3 DNA sequence: TGTGCCAGCAGCTTAGGGTTAGAGAGAGGCCAGCCCCAGCATTTT.

V and J are TRBV6-5 and TRBJ2-3, with TRBD2 identical over 7 bases. The trim removed 3 bases at V and 3 bases at J, leaving 3 bases unmatched. The germline V gene encodes CDR1 MNHEY and CDR2 SVGAGI. The length of the CDR3 is 14 residues. This CDR3 reads CASSYGGGTDTQYF. The CDR3 DNA follows: TGTGCCAGCAGTTATGGGGGGGGGACAGATACGCAGTATTTT.

The gene calls are TRBV6-1 and TRBJ1-5, with 9 bases fitting TRBD1. The CDR3 runs to 18 residues. CDR1 and CDR2 (germline): MNHNS, SASEGT. Unmatched junction bases numbered 10, after V lost 4 bases and J lost 0 bases. The CDR3 loop reads CASSVPGQGSNSNQPQHF. CDR3 in DNA: TGTGCCAGCAGTGTACCGGGACAGGGATCTAATAGCAATCAGCCCCAGCATTTT.

This clone has only a few counts. The chain has TRBV14 and TRBJ2-7, with D possibly being TRBD2 (6 bases). This CDR3 has 13 residues. V gave up 4 bases and J gave up 2 bases, with 9 bases separating them. Per the germline V gene, CDR1 is SGHDN and CDR2 is FVKESK. The CDR3 nucleotides read TGTGCCAGCAGCCCTAGCGATACCTACGAGCAGTACTTC. Protein: CASSPSDTYEQYF.

The chain employs TRBV5-4 and TRBJ1-2, with D possibly matching TRBD1 (6 bases). CDR1 and CDR2 from the germline V gene are SGHNT and YYREEE (reference sequence). Deletions cut 4 bases from V and 7 bases from J, with 23 bases between. This CDR3 region has 16 residues. CDR3 in DNA: TGTGCCAGCAGCCAATCCGAGGAGGGGGGCGGGGGTGGCTACACCTTC. Translating it yields CASSQSEEGGGGGYTF.

The chain has TRBV5-1 and TRBJ2-2; possibly TRBD2 for D (6 bases). V was shortened by 4 bases and J by 0 bases, with 13 bases between the two germline ends. The CDR3 is made up of 16 amino acids. Germline-derived CDR1 and CDR2 are SGHRS and YFSETQ. The CDR3 reads CASSPWDSANTGELFF. The CDR3 DNA is TGCGCCAGCAGCCCGTGGGACTCAGCGAACACCGGGGAGCTGTTTTTT.

This clone has only a few counts. The chain uses TRBV11-3 and TRBJ2-7; a possible D gene is TRBD1 (6 bases). The V and J ends lost 5 bases and 0 bases respectively, with 11 bases between them. The CDR3 totals 14 residues. Germline values: CDR1 SGHNT, CDR2 YENEEA. The CDR3 region is CASSQQGLSYEQYF. CDR3 nucleotides: TGTGCCAGCAGCCAACAGGGCCTCTCCTACGAGCAGTACTTC. The full variable domain, completed using reference TRBV11-3 and TRBJ2-7, is EAGVVQSPRYKIIEKKQPVAFWCNPISGHNTLYWYLQNLGQGPELLIRYENEEAVDDSQLPKDRFSAERLKGVDSTLKIQPAELGDSAVYLCASSQQGLSYEQYFGPGTRLTVT.

This clone was seen a single time. This sequence joins TRBV25-1 and TRBJ2-7; TRBD2 might be the D (6 bases). Germline V gene sequence: CDR1 MGHDK, CDR2 SYGVNS. CDR3 length: 15 residues. V lost 8 bases and J 2 bases, leaving 19 bases between the germline ends. The CDR3 bases are TGTGCCAGCGAAACCCGGGGGAGGAAAGCCTACGAGCAGTACTTC. Amino acid sequence: CASETRGRKAYEQYF.

The chain has TRBV27 and TRBJ2-7; D might be TRBD2 (6 bases). Trimming removed 8 bases at V and 1 base at J, with 12 bases between. This CDR3 region has 13 residues. The V gene's germline CDR1 is MNHEY and CDR2 SMNVEV (reference sequence). CDR3: CASGLAYSYEQYF. CDR3 in DNA: TGTGCCAGCGGTCTAGCGTATTCCTACGAGCAGTACTTC.

V and J are TRBV2 and TRBJ1-5; TRBD1 is a possible D gene (5 bases). CDR1 is SNHLY and CDR2 is FYNNEI in the germline V gene. The germline V and J ends were trimmed by 6 bases and 0 bases, with 12 bases remaining between them. The CDR3 runs to 15 residues. The CDR3 bases are TGTGCCAGCAGGTCACAGGATTATAGCAATCAGCCCCAGCATTTT. It yields the protein CASRSQDYSNQPQHF.

CDR3 region: CASSGKTGSYGYTF. CDR3 bases: TGTGCCAGCAGTGGGAAGACAGGGTCTTATGGCTACACCTTC. This chain joins TRBV2 and TRBJ1-2, with 7 bases aligning to TRBD1. CDR1 is SNHLY, CDR2 FYNNEI, per germline. V lost 4 bases to trimming and J lost 5 bases; unmatched junction nucleotides: 7. The CDR3 loop spans 14 amino acids.

This sequence joins TRBV18 and TRBJ2-7; 11 bases map to TRBD2. CDR1 KGHSH and CDR2 LQKENI come from the germline V gene. The CDR3 is made up of 14 amino acids. After removal of 6 bases from V and 2 bases from J, the junction contained 3 bases not matched to a gene. CDR3 in DNA: TGTGCCAGCTCTTTAGCGGGAGGGCCCTACGAGCAGTACTTC. It encodes CASSLAGGPYEQYF. The full variable domain, with the rest looked up from reference TRBV18 and TRBJ2-7, is NAGVMQNPRHLVRRRGQEARLRCSPMKGHSHVYWYRQLPEEGLKFMVYLQKENIIDESGMPKERFSAEFPKEGPSILRIQQVVRGDSAAYFCASSLAGGPYEQYFGPGTRLTVT.

This chain connects TRBV4-2 to TRBJ2-5; 13 nucleotides match TRBD2. Germline loops: CDR1 LGHNA, CDR2 YNFKEQ. The ends lost 4 bases at V and 5 bases at J; junction bases unmatched: 10. The CDR3 is made up of 17 amino acids. The CDR3 protein is CASSPGTSGEGKETQYF. The DNA of the CDR3 is TGTGCCAGCAGCCCTGGGACTAGCGGGGAAGGAAAGGAGACCCAGTACTTC.